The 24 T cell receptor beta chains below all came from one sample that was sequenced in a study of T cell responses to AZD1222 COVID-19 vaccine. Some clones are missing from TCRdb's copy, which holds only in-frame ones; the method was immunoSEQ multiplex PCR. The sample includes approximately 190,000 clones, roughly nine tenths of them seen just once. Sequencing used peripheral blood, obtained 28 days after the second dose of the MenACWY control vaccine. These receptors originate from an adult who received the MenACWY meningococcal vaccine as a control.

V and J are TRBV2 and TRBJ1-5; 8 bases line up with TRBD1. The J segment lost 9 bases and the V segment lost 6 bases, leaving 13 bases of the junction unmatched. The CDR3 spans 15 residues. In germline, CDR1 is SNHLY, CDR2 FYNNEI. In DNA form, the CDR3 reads TGTGCCAGCAGCGTACAGGGGGAGGATAATTGGCCCCAGCATTTT. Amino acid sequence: CASSVQGEDNWPQHF.

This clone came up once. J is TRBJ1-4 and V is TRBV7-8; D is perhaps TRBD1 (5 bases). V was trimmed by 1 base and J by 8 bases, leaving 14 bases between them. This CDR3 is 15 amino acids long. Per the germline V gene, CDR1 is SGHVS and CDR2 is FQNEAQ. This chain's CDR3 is CASSLGQGTWEKLFF. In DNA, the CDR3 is TGTGCCAGCAGCTTAGGTCAGGGTACTTGGGAAAAACTGTTTTTT.

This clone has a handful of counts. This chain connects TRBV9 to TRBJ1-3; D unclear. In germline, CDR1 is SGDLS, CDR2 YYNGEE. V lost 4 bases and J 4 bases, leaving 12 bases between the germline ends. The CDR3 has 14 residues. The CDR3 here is CASSSQMGGNTIYF. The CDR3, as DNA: TGTGCCAGCAGCTCCCAAATGGGGGGAAACACCATATATTTT.

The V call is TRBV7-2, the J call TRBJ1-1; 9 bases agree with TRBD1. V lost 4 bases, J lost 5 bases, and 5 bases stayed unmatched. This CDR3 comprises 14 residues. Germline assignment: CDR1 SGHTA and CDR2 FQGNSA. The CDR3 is CASSSTGGRTEAFF. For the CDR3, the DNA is TGTGCCAGCAGCTCCACAGGGGGCAGGACTGAAGCTTTCTTT. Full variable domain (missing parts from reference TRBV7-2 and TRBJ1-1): GAGVSQSPSNKVTEKGKDVELRCDPISGHTALYWYRQSLGQGLEFLIYFQGNSAPDKSGLPSDRFSAERTGGSVSTLTIQRTQQEDSAVYLCASSSTGGRTEAFFGQGTRLTVV.

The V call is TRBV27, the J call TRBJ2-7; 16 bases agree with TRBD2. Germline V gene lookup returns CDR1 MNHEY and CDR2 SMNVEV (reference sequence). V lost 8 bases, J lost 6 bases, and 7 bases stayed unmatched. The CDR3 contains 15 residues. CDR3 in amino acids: CASARGTSGRAEQYF. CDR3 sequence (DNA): TGTGCCAGCGCAAGAGGGACTAGCGGGAGGGCCGAGCAGTACTTC.

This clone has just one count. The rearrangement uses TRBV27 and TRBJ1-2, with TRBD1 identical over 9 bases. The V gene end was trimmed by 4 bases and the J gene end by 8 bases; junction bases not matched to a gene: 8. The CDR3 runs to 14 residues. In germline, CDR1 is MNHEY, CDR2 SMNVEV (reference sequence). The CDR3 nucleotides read TGTGCCAGCAGTTACAATGACAGGGGGGGCGGCTACACCTTC. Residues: CASSYNDRGGGYTF.

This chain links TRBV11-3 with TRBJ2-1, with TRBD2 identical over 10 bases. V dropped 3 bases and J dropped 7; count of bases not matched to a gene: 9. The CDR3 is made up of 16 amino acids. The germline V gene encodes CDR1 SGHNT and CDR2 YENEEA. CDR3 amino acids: CASSFREREGRNEQFF. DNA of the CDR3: TGTGCCAGCAGCTTTCGCGAGCGGGAGGGACGGAATGAGCAGTTCTTC.

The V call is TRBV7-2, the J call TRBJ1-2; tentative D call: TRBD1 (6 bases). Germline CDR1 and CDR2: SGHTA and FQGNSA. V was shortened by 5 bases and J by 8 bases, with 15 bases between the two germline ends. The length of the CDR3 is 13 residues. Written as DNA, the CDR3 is TGTGCCAGCAGCCTTAACAGGGAGGGGGGCTACACCTTC. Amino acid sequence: CASSLNREGGYTF. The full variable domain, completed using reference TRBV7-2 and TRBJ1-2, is GAGVSQSPSNKVTEKGKDVELRCDPISGHTALYWYRQSLGQGLEFLIYFQGNSAPDKSGLPSDRFSAERTGGSVSTLTIQRTQQEDSAVYLCASSLNREGGYTFGSGTRLTVV.

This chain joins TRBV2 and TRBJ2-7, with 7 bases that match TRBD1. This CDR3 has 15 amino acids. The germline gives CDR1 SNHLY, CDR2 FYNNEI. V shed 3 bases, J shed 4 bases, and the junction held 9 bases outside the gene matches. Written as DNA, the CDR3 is TGTGCCAGCAGTGATCCCTCGGCCAGGGGGTACGAGCAGTACTTC. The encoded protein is CASSDPSARGYEQYF.

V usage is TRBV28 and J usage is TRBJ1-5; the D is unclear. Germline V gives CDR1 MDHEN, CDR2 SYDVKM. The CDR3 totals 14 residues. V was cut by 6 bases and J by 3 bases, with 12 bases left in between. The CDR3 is CASREHPANQPQHF. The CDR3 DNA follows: TGTGCCAGCAGGGAACACCCAGCCAATCAGCCCCAGCATTTT.

CDR3 region: CASSLNGWGGYTF. CDR3 nucleotides: TGTGCCAGCAGTTTAAATGGCTGGGGCGGCTACACCTTC. The V gene is TRBV12-3 or TRBV12-4, the J gene TRBJ1-2; possible D gene TRBD1, 5 bases. Trimming pared 2 bases from V and 8 bases from J, leaving 12 bases between. This CDR3 contains 13 residues.

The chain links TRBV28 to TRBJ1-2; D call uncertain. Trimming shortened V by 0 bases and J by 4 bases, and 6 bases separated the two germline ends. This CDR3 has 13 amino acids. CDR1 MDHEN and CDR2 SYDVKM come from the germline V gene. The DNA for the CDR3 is TGTGCCAGCAGTTTATGGGTACTCTATGGCTACACCTTC. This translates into CASSLWVLYGYTF.

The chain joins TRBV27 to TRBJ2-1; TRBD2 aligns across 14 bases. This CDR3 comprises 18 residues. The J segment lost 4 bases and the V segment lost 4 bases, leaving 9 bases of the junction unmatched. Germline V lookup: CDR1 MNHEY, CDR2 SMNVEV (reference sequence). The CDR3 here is CASSSARTSGRRYNEQFF. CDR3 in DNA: TGTGCCAGCAGTTCCGCCAGGACTAGCGGGAGGAGGTACAATGAGCAGTTCTTC.

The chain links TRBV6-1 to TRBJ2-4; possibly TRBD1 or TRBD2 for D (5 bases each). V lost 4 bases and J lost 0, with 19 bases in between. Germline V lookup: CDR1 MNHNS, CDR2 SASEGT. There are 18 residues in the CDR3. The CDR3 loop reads CASSGWGRDGIAKNIQYF. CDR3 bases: TGTGCCAGCAGTGGGTGGGGCCGGGACGGGATAGCCAAAAACATTCAGTACTTC.

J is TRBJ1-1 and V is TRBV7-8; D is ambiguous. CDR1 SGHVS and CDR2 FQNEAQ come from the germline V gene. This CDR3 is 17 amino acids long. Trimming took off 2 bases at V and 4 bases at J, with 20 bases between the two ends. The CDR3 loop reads CASSLIPGAYWGTEAFF. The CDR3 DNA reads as TGTGCCAGCAGCTTAATTCCGGGCGCTTATTGGGGCACTGAAGCTTTCTTT. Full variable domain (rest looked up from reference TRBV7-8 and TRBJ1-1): GAGVSQSPRYKVAKRGQDVALRCDPISGHVSLFWYQQALGQGPEFLTYFQNEAQLDKSGLPSDRFFAERPEGSVSTLKIQRTQQEDSAVYLCASSLIPGAYWGTEAFFGQGTRLTVV.

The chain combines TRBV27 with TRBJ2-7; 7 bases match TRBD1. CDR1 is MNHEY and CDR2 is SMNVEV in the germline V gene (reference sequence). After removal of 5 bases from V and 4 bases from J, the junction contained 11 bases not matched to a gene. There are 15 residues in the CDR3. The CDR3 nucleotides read TGTGCCAGCAGTCCGAGGGGGCGCTCATTGTACGAGCAGTACTTC. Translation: CASSPRGRSLYEQYF.

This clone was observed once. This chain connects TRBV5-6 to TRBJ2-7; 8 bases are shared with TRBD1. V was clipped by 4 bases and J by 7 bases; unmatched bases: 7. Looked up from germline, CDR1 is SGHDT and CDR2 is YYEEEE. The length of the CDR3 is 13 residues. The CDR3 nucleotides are TGTGCCAGCAGCCAGGGACAGGTTCGGGAGCAGTACTTC. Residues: CASSQGQVREQYF.

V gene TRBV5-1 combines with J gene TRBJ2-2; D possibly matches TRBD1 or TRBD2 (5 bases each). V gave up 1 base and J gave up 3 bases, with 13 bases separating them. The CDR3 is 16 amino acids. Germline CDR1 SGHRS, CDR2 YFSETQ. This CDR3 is CASSLRWQGDTGELFF. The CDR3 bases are TGCGCCAGCAGCTTGAGGTGGCAGGGAGACACCGGGGAGCTGTTTTTT. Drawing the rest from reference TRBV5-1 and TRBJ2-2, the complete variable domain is KAGVTQTPRYLIKTRGQQVTLSCSPISGHRSVSWYQQTPGQGLQFLFEYFSETQRNKGNFPGRFSGRQFSNSRSEMNVSTLELGDSALYLCASSLRWQGDTGELFFGEGSRLTVL.

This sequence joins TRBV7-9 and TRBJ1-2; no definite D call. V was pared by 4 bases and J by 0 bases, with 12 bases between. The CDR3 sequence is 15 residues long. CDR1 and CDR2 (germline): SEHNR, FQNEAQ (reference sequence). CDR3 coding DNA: TGTGCCAGCAGCTCGCCGGGAGGCGCTAACTATGGCTACACCTTC. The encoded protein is CASSSPGGANYGYTF.

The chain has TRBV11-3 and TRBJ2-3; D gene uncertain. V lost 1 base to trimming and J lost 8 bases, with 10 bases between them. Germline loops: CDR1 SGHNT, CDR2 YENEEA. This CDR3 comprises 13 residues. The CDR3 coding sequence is TGTGCCAGCAGCTTAGGGGAATTTGGTACGCAGTATTTT. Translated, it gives CASSLGEFGTQYF. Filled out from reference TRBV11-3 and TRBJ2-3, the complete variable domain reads EAGVVQSPRYKIIEKKQPVAFWCNPISGHNTLYWYLQNLGQGPELLIRYENEEAVDDSQLPKDRFSAERLKGVDSTLKIQPAELGDSAVYLCASSLGEFGTQYFGPGTRLTVL.

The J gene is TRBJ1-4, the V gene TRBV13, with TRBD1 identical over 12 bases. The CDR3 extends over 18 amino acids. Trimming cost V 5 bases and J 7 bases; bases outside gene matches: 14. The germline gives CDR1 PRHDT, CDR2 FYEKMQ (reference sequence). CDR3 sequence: CASSMAGTGGPRGEKLFF. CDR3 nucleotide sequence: TGTGCCAGCAGCATGGCCGGGACAGGGGGCCCAAGGGGTGAAAAACTGTTTTTT.

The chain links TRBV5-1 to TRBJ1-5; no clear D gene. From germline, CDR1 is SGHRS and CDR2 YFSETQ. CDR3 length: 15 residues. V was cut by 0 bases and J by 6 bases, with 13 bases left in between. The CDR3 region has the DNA TGCGCCAGCAGCTTGGATAACGATCCGGGTCAGCCCCAGCATTTT. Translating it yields CASSLDNDPGQPQHF.

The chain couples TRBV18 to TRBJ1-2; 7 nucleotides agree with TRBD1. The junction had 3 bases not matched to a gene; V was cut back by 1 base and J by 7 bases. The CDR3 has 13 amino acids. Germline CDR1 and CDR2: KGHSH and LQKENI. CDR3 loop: CASSPQGASGYTF. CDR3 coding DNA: TGTGCCAGCTCACCACAGGGGGCAAGTGGCTACACCTTC.

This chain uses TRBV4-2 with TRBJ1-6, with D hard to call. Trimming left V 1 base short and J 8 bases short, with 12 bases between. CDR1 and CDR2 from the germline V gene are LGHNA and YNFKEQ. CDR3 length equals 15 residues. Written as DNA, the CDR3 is TGTGCCAGCAGCCAAGCCCCCGGAGGAGATTCACCCCTCCACTTT. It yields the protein CASSQAPGGDSPLHF.